This T cell receptor (beta chain) is drawn from a study of T cell changes during pregnancy in multiple sclerosis. The length of the CDR3 is 16 residues. CDR1 is SNHLY, CDR2 FYNNEI, per germline. Between the trimmed V and J ends, which lost 4 bases and 6 bases, there was a span of 18 bases. Sequencing was performed with immunoSEQ multiplex PCR; in TCRdb, only in-frame clones are kept and a portion is missing. Of tens of thousands of clones listed, around 93% were seen once; the top ten hold roughly 0.6%. This material consisted of CD4+ T cells from peripheral blood mononuclear cells, taken in the third trimester of pregnancy. The sequence was collected from a female donor with multiple sclerosis, enrolled in a pregnancy study. The genes are TRBV2 and TRBJ2-2; D is perhaps TRBD1 (5 bases). The CDR3 protein is CASSGTPRVLAGELFF. The CDR3 bases are TGTGCCAGCAGTGGGACACCGAGAGTATTGGCCGGGGAGCTGTTTTTT.